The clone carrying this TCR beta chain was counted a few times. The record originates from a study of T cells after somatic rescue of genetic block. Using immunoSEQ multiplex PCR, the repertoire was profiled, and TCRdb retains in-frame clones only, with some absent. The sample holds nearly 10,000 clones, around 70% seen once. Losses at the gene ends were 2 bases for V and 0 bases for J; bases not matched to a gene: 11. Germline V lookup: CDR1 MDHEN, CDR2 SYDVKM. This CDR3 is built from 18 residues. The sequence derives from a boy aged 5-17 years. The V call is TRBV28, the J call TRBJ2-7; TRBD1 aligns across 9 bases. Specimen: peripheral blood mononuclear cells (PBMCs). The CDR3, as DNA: TGTGCCAGCAGTTTAAACCGGGACAGGGTTAAAAGCTCCTACGAGCAGTACTTC. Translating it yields CASSLNRDRVKSSYEQYF.